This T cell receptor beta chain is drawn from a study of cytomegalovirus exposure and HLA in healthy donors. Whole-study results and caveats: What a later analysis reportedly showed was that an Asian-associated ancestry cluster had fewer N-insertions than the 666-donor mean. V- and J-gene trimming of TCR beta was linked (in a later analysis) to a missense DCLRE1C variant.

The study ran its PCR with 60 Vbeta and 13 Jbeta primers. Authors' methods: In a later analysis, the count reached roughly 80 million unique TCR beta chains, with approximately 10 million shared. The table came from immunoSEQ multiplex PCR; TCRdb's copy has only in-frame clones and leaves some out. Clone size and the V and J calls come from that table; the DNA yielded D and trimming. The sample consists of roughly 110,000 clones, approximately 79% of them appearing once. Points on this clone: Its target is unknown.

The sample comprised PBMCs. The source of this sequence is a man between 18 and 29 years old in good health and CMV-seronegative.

The CDR3 coding sequence is TGTGCCAGCAGCTCCCCGGGGGGGGGAGCTTTCTTT. This encodes CASSSPGGGAFF. This rearrangement joins TRBV4-2 to TRBJ1-1, with a weak D call TRBD1 (5 bases). Germline CDR1 LGHNA, CDR2 YNFKEQ. Deletions cut 5 bases from V and 10 bases from J, with 14 bases between. The CDR3 loop spans 12 amino acids.